Listed here is a single T cell receptor beta chain. The data originate from a study of blood T cell repertoires in COVID-19. Looking at the study overall: Acute and convalescent COVID-19 samples came from the United States, Italy and Spain. In each case, the material was cDNA or gDNA derived from T cells, B-cell-depleted T cells, or PBMCs.

The length of the CDR3 is 12 residues. The germline V and J ends were trimmed by 5 bases and 3 bases, with 4 bases remaining between them. Looked up from germline, CDR1 is SGHAT and CDR2 is FQNNGV. Authors' data handling: Nucleated cell number was recorded as an estimate derived from reference gene primer amplification. Assay: immunoSEQ multiplex PCR; the TCRdb copy retains only in-frame clones and omits some. That table gives V, J and clone size, and the DNA gave D and trimming. Of 150,000 or so clones listed, about four fifths are singletons. The TCR originated in a woman older than 75 with acute or convalescent COVID-19. V is TRBV11-2 and J is TRBJ2-2, with D hard to call. What was sequenced was peripheral blood. The CDR3 here is CASSPYTGELFF. DNA of the CDR3: TGTGCCAGCAGCCCTTACACCGGGGAGCTGTTTTTT.